What follows describes a single TCR beta chain. Documented time point: sample taken at primary tumor resection. Germline trimming cut 4 bases from V and 10 bases from J; bases unmatched to any gene: 9. The CDR3 runs to 15 residues. Looked up from germline, CDR1 is SNHLY and CDR2 is FYNNEI. Each CDR3 protein is one row after TCRdb ran MiXCR on the 5' RACE reads. The sample lists a few thousand distinct CDR3 sequences, over 6.5% occurring once. These data originate in a study of spatial heterogeneity in lung cancer. The input for sequencing was normal lung tissue next to the tumor, taken at surgery. The rearrangement joins TRBV2 to TRBJ1-6, with 8 bases identical to TRBD1. This TCR derives from a female donor with early-stage non-small cell lung cancer. The CDR3 sequence: CASSGGQGIGSPLHF. The CDR3 DNA reads TGTGCCAGCAGTGGTGGACAGGGTATAGGCTCACCCCTCCACTTT.